These 27 T cell receptor beta chains share one sample of origin, sequenced in a study of cytomegalovirus exposure and HLA in healthy donors. PCR primers comprised 60 Vbeta and 13 Jbeta primers. Generated by immunoSEQ multiplex PCR, the TCRdb table keeps only in-frame clones and is missing some. The repertoire holds about 200,000 clones, with 70% to 90% as singletons. The sequencing input was PBMCs. The receptors come from a man between 25 and 39 years old in good health and CMV-seronegative.

DNA of the CDR3: TGCGCCAGCAGCCAAGAACTAGGGACAGGGGGTTCGTCTAGCTACAATTCACCCCTCCACTTT. It translates to CASSQELGTGGSSSYNSPLHF. This rearrangement joins TRBV4-1 to TRBJ1-6; 11 bases are shared with TRBD1. Germline V gene lookup returns CDR1 MGHRA and CDR2 YSYEKL. J was trimmed by 7 bases and V by 0 bases; bases with no gene match: 17. This CDR3 region has 21 residues.

V gene TRBV27 combines with J gene TRBJ2-1, with D unclear. The CDR3 is made up of 14 amino acids. CDR1 is MNHEY and CDR2 is SMNVEV in the germline V gene (reference sequence). Trimming took 3 bases from V and 0 from J, leaving 6 bases between them. CDR3 nucleotide sequence: TGTGCCAGCAGTTTCTCTAGCTCCTACAATGAGCAGTTCTTC. Translated, it gives CASSFSSSYNEQFF.

This clone has a single count. The V call is TRBV9, the J call TRBJ2-3, with D perhaps TRBD2 (8 bases). V was cut by 4 bases and J by 5 bases, with 20 bases left in between. The CDR3 loop spans 16 amino acids. Germline V gives CDR1 SGDLS, CDR2 YYNGEE. The CDR3 region is CASSSQGVAGQDTQYF. CDR3 DNA: TGTGCCAGCAGCTCCCAGGGGGTAGCGGGGCAAGATACGCAGTATTTT.

V usage is TRBV5-8 and J usage is TRBJ2-7, with 7 bases that match TRBD1. The J segment lost 7 bases and the V segment lost 4 bases, leaving 5 bases of the junction unmatched. Per germline, CDR1 SGHTS and CDR2 YDEGEE. CDR3 length: 12 residues. The CDR3 DNA sequence: TGTGCCAGCAGCGAGACAGGGTGGGAGCAGTACTTC. Encoded protein: CASSETGWEQYF.

This chain uses TRBV7-8 with TRBJ1-4, with 8 bases identical to TRBD1. Trimming cost V 5 bases and J 6 bases; bases outside gene matches: 8. Germline CDR1 SGHVS, CDR2 FQNEAQ. This CDR3 contains 15 residues. The CDR3: CASSPGQGWDEKLFF. As DNA, the CDR3 is TGTGCCAGCAGCCCAGGACAGGGTTGGGATGAAAAACTGTTTTTT.

This clone was counted a single time. V and J are TRBV7-8 and TRBJ2-7, with D uncertain. CDR3 length equals 13 residues. CDR1 and CDR2 from the germline V gene are SGHVS and FQNEAQ. Trimming pared 0 bases from V and 3 bases from J, leaving 6 bases between. DNA for the CDR3: TGTGCCAGCAGCTTAGCGCAGATCTACGAGCAGTACTTC. Protein sequence: CASSLAQIYEQYF.

This clone was found once. The chain is built from TRBV5-1 and TRBJ2-7; 9 nucleotides align to TRBD1. CDR1 is SGHRS and CDR2 is YFSETQ in the germline V gene. The CDR3 totals 15 residues. The ends lost 1 base at V and 3 bases at J; junction bases unmatched: 5. CDR3 DNA sequence: TGCGCCAGCAGCTTGTCGGGACAGGGTGTCTACGAGCAGTACTTC. It yields the protein CASSLSGQGVYEQYF.

The chain uses TRBV7-2 and TRBJ2-3; 7 bases agree with TRBD2. Looked up from germline, CDR1 is SGHTA and CDR2 is FQGNSA. Trimming at V came to 4 bases and at J to 0 bases, leaving 7 bases not matched to a gene. The CDR3 contains 16 residues. This chain's CDR3 is CASSYGLGVSTDTQYF. CDR3 nucleotides: TGTGCCAGCAGCTACGGACTAGGCGTTAGCACAGATACGCAGTATTTT. Based on the CDR3 plus reference TRBV7-2 and TRBJ2-3, the full variable domain is GAGVSQSPSNKVTEKGKDVELRCDPISGHTALYWYRQSLGQGLEFLIYFQGNSAPDKSGLPSDRFSAERTGGSVSTLTIQRTQQEDSAVYLCASSYGLGVSTDTQYFGPGTRLTVL.

The chain joins TRBV5-6 to TRBJ2-7; TRBD1 matches at 7 bases. The length of the CDR3 is 19 residues. From germline, CDR1 is SGHDT and CDR2 YYEEEE. Trimming cost V 5 bases and J 2 bases; bases outside gene matches: 22. The CDR3 here is CASSHQKFTLGQRTYEQYF. CDR3 coding DNA: TGTGCCAGCAGTCACCAAAAATTCACCCTGGGACAGCGTACCTACGAGCAGTACTTC.

The CDR3 here is CASGQTSGSYNEQFF. The CDR3 DNA sequence: TGTGCCAGCGGGCAGACTAGCGGCTCCTACAATGAGCAGTTCTTC. This chain joins TRBV9 and TRBJ2-1; 9 bases align to TRBD2. The CDR3 spans 15 residues. The ends lost 7 bases at V and 0 bases at J; junction bases unmatched: 5. The germline gives CDR1 SGDLS, CDR2 YYNGEE.

The chain employs TRBV9 and TRBJ2-5, with 12 bases that match TRBD1. Germline V gene sequence: CDR1 SGDLS, CDR2 YYNGEE. The trim removed 4 bases at V and 5 bases at J, leaving 6 bases unmatched. The CDR3 totals 15 residues. The CDR3 sequence is CASSTGQGALETQYF. DNA of the CDR3: TGTGCCAGCAGCACGGGACAGGGGGCGTTGGAGACCCAGTACTTC.

This clone was counted only a few times. The chain uses TRBV25-1 and TRBJ2-1; D is unclear. CDR1 and CDR2 (germline): MGHDK, SYGVNS. Trimming removed 2 bases from V and 10 bases from J, with 6 bases in between. The CDR3 is 11 residues long. The CDR3 coding sequence is TGTGCCAGCAGTGAAGGCTGGGAGCAGTTCTTC. It codes for CASSEGWEQFF.

The chain links TRBV19 to TRBJ2-1; 8 bases match TRBD1. Trimming removed 5 bases from V and 3 bases from J; junction bases left unmatched: 12. Germline CDR1 is LNHDA and CDR2 is SQIVND (reference sequence). The CDR3 covers 17 residues. The CDR3 sequence is CASSSSRTGYRYNEQFF. For the CDR3, the DNA is TGTGCCAGTAGTTCCTCTCGGACAGGGTATCGCTACAATGAGCAGTTCTTC.

The chain has TRBV28 and TRBJ1-5, with 11 bases identical to TRBD1. The germline V gene encodes CDR1 MDHEN and CDR2 SYDVKM. Trimming took 0 bases from V and 5 from J; bases not matched to a gene: 3. The CDR3 extends over 16 amino acids. The CDR3, as DNA: TGTGCCAGCAGTTTATGGAGGGGACAGGGGGATCAGCCCCAGCATTTT. Protein sequence: CASSLWRGQGDQPQHF.

The rearrangement joins TRBV28 to TRBJ2-3; D possibly corresponds to TRBD2 (5 bases). The CDR3 spans 15 residues. V was shortened by 5 bases and J by 6 bases, with 18 bases between the two germline ends. The germline gives CDR1 MDHEN, CDR2 SYDVKM. This CDR3 is CASSPGLSPADTQYF. The CDR3 coding sequence is TGTGCCAGCAGTCCCGGACTCTCCCCCGCGGATACGCAGTATTTT.

V is TRBV29-1 and J is TRBJ2-3; possible D gene TRBD2, 6 bases. Trimming removed 3 bases at V and 3 bases at J, with 7 bases between. Germline values: CDR1 SQVTM, CDR2 ANQGSEA. This CDR3 has 12 residues. CDR3 coding DNA: TGCAGCGTTGATGGGGGGACAGATACGCAGTATTTT. It yields the protein CSVDGGTDTQYF.

The V call is TRBV7-9, the J call TRBJ1-3, with 8 bases that match TRBD1. V lost 5 bases, J lost 3 bases, and 9 bases stayed unmatched. Germline values: CDR1 SEHNR, CDR2 FQNEAQ (reference sequence). The CDR3 loop spans 16 amino acids. CDR3 loop: CASSSTAGGGGNTIYF. The CDR3 DNA sequence: TGTGCCAGCAGCAGTACGGCAGGGGGCGGTGGAAACACCATATATTTT.

The chain has TRBV7-9 and TRBJ2-2, with 10 positions matching TRBD1. V dropped 6 bases and J dropped 6; count of bases not matched to a gene: 7. The V gene's germline CDR1 is SEHNR and CDR2 FQNEAQ (reference sequence). The CDR3 is made up of 15 amino acids. The CDR3 DNA sequence: TGTGCCAGCAGTGACAGGGGGCAGCGTGCCGGGGAGCTGTTTTTT. Protein sequence: CASSDRGQRAGELFF.

This clone was observed a single time. The chain employs TRBV11-2 and TRBJ2-7; D not certain. The germline gives CDR1 SGHAT, CDR2 FQNNGV. The CDR3 is 14 residues long. With 4 bases removed from V and 6 bases from J, the gap between germline ends came to 16 bases. DNA of the CDR3: TGTGCCAGCAGCTCCAAAACGTCGTTCGGCGAGCAGTACTTC. Translated, it gives CASSSKTSFGEQYF.

V usage is TRBV4-1 and J usage is TRBJ2-5; maybe TRBD2 (6 bases). The DNA end is more similar to TRBJ2-7, so the J call may be wrong. CDR3 length equals 17 residues. Germline-derived CDR1 and CDR2 are MGHRA and YSYEKL. DNA for the CDR3: TGCGCCAGCAGCCAACCCCGGAAGGGACTCAGCTCCTACGAGCAGTACTTC. Its protein is CASSQPRKGLSSYEQYF.

The rearrangement joins TRBV28 to TRBJ1-1; D ambiguous. The ends were cut back, 7 bases at V and 1 base at J, with 13 bases in the middle. This CDR3 region has 14 residues. Germline CDR1 reads MDHEN; CDR2 reads SYDVKM. CDR3 DNA sequence: TGTGCCAGCAAAAAATCCAGTTGGAACACTGAAGCTTTCTTT. Encoded protein: CASKKSSWNTEAFF.

V gene TRBV9 combines with J gene TRBJ2-1; TRBD2 aligns across 8 bases. This CDR3 has 15 residues. Germline V gene sequence: CDR1 SGDLS, CDR2 YYNGEE. Germline trimming cut 4 bases from V and 6 bases from J; bases unmatched to any gene: 9. The DNA of the CDR3 is TGTGCCAGCAGCCCCCAGCAGCGGGGGTCCAATGAGCAGTTCTTC. This codes for CASSPQQRGSNEQFF.

CDR3 amino acids: CASTYGTEAFF. The CDR3 DNA sequence: TGTGCCAGTACCTATGGCACTGAAGCTTTCTTT. The chain has TRBV19 and TRBJ1-1; no firm D call. The CDR3 consists of 11 residues. The V end was cut by 7 bases, the J end by 4 bases, with 7 bases between. Germline V gene data show CDR1 as LNHDA and CDR2 as SQIVND (reference sequence). Based on the CDR3 plus reference TRBV19 and TRBJ1-1, the full variable domain is DGGITQSPKYLFRKEGQNVTLSCEQNLNHDAMYWYRQDPGQGLRLIYYSQIVNDFQKGDIAEGYSVSREKKESFPLTVTSAQKNPTAFYLCASTYGTEAFFGQGTRLTVV.

J is TRBJ2-6 and V is TRBV7-9; 8 bases are shared with TRBD1. CDR1 and CDR2 (germline): SEHNR, FQNEAQ (reference sequence). The CDR3 is made up of 18 amino acids. Trimming took 4 bases from V and 0 from J; bases not matched to a gene: 8. DNA of the CDR3: TGTGCCAGCAGCTCTCCGACAGGGGCAGGCTCTGGGGCCAACGTCCTGACTTTC. This gives the protein CASSSPTGAGSGANVLTF.

This chain links TRBV4-3 with TRBJ2-2; no clear D. Trimming removed 1 base at V and 6 bases at J, with 6 bases between. There are 13 residues in the CDR3. In germline, CDR1 is LGHNA, CDR2 YSLEER. DNA for the CDR3: TGCGCCAGCAGCCAAGCCCTTCCCGGGGAGCTGTTTTTT. The encoded protein is CASSQALPGELFF.

This chain connects TRBV5-1 to TRBJ1-5, with D perhaps matching TRBD1 (6 bases). The CDR3 has 15 amino acids. Trimming cost V 4 bases and J 5 bases, with 16 bases left between them. CDR1 and CDR2 from the germline V gene are SGHRS and YFSETQ. The CDR3 nucleotides read TGCGCCAGCAGCCCTGAGGGGGGGTCCTATCAGCCCCAGCATTTT. Translating gives CASSPEGGSYQPQHF.

This clone was recorded only once. This chain uses TRBV15 with TRBJ1-2; tentative D call: TRBD1 (6 bases). CDR1 and CDR2 from the germline V gene are LNHNV and YYDKDF (reference sequence). The CDR3 sequence is 17 residues long. V was clipped by 3 bases and J by 4 bases, with 21 bases between them. CDR3 protein: CATSSAAASAGAYGYTF. The CDR3 nucleotides read TGTGCCACCAGCAGCGCAGCGGCCTCTGCGGGGGCCTATGGCTACACCTTC.